This T cell receptor beta chain comes out of a study of blood T cell repertoires in COVID-19. Study information: Recovery among Cohort 3 donors was established by two negative PCRs, clearance, or symptom resolution. PBMCs, B-cell-depleted T cells, or T cells were the source of the cDNA or gDNA that made up the material.

Recruitment covered about 25 US areas and drew participants whose ages spanned roughly 18 to 90 years. In the authors' methods: Researchers report that nucleated cell counts were estimated from reference gene primer amplification. Using immunoSEQ multiplex PCR, the repertoire was profiled, and TCRdb retains in-frame clones only, with some absent. Clone size and V and J calls were adopted from that table, with D and trimming inferred from the DNA. The sample lists about 360,000 clones, more than 70% occurring once. Sequencing was done on a sample of PBMCs or T cells enriched from blood (not recorded which). The source is a man aged 40-55 years in a cohort exposed to, infected with or recovered from COVID-19 (not recorded which).

This chain's CDR3 is CASSQRGPGQKLFF. CDR3 DNA sequence: TGTGCCAGCAGCCAAAGGGGGCCAGGGCAAAAACTGTTTTTT. This chain links TRBV27 with TRBJ1-4; 7 nucleotides match TRBD1. Germline loops: CDR1 MNHEY, CDR2 SMNVEV (reference sequence). The CDR3 runs 14 residues. J was trimmed by 9 bases and V by 6 bases; bases with no gene match: 10. Complete variable domain (other parts from reference TRBV27 and TRBJ1-4): EAQVTQNPRYLITVTGKKLTVTCSQNMNHEYMSWYRQDPGLGLRQIYYSMNVEVTDKGDVPEGYKVSRKEKRNFPLILESPSPNQTSLYFCASSQRGPGQKLFFGSGTQLSVL.